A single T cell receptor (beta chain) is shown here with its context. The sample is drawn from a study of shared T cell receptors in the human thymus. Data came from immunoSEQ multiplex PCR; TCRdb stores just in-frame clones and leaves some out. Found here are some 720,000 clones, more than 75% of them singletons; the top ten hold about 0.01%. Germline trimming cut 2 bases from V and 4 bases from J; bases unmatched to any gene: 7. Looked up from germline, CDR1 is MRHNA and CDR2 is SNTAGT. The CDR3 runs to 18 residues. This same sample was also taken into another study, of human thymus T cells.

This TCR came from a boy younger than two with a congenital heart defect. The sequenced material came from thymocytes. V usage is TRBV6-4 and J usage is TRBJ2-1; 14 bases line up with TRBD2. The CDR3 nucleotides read TGTGCCAGCAGTGACGATGGACTAGCGGGAGGACGTTACAATGAGCAGTTCTTC. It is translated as CASSDDGLAGGRYNEQFF.